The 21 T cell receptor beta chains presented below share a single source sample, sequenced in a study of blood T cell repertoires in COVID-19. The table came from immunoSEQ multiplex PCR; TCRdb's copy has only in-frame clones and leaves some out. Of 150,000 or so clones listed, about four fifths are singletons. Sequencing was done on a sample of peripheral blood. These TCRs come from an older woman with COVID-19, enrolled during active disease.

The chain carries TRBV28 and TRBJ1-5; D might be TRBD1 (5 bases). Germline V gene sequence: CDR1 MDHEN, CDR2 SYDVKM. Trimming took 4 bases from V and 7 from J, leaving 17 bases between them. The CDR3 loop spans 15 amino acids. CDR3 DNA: TGTGCCAGCAGTTCGGCCAAGCAGGGCGAGCAGCCCCAGCATTTT. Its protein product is CASSSAKQGEQPQHF.

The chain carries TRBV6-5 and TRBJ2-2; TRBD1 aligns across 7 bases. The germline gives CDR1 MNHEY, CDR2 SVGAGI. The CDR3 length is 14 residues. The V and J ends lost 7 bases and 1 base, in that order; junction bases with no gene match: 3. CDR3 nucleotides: TGTGCCAGCACGTGGGACAGGAACACCGGGGAGCTGTTTTTT. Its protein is CASTWDRNTGELFF.

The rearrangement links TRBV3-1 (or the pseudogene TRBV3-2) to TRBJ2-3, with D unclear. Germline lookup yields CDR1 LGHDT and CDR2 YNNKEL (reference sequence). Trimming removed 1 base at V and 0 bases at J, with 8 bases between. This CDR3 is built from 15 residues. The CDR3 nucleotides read TGTGCCAGCAGCCAAGGCGTGTCTAGCACAGATACGCAGTATTTT. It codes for CASSQGVSSTDTQYF.

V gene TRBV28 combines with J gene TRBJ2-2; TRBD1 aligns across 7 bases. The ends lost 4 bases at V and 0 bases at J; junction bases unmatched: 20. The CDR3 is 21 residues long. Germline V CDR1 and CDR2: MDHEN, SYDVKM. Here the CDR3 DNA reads TGTGCCAGCAGTTCCCCCCGGGCAGGGGGTCTGATCGGTGCGAACACCGGGGAGCTGTTTTTT. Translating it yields CASSSPRAGGLIGANTGELFF.

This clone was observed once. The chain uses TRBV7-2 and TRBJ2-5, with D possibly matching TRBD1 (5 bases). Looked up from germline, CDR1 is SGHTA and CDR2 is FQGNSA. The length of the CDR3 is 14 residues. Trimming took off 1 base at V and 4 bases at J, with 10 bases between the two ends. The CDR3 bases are TGTGCCAGCAGCTTAGATCTTGGGGCAGAGACCCAGTACTTC. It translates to CASSLDLGAETQYF.

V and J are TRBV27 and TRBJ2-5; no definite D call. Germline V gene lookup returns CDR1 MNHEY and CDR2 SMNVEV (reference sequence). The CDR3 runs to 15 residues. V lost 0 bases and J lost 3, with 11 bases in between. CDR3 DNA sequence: TGTGCCAGCAGTTTATCTCTCGCGGTTAAAGAGACCCAGTACTTC. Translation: CASSLSLAVKETQYF.

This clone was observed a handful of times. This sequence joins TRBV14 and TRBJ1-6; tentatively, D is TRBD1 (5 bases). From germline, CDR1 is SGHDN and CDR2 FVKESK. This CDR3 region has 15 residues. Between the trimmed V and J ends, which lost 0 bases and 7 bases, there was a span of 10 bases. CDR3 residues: CASSQDIGGNSPLHF. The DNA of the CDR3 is TGTGCCAGCAGCCAAGATATCGGGGGGAATTCACCCCTCCACTTT.

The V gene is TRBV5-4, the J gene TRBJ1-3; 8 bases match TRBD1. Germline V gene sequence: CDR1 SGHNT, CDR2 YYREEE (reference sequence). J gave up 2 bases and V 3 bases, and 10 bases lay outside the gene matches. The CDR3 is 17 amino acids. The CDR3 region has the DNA TGTGCCAGCAGCTCATTCCGGACAGGGAGTGCTGGAAACACCATATATTTT. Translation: CASSSFRTGSAGNTIYF.

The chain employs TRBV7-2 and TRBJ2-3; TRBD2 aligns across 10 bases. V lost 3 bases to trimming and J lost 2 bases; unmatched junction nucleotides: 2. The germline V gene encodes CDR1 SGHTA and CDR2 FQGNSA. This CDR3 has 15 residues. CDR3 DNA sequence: TGTGCCAGCAGCTTGACTAGCGGGTTCACAGATACGCAGTATTTT. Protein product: CASSLTSGFTDTQYF.

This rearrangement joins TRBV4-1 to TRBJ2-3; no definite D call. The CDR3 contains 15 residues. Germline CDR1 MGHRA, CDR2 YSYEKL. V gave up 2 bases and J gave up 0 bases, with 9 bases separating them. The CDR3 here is CASSQLGPSTDTQYF. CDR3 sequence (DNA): TGCGCCAGCAGCCAACTGGGCCCTAGCACAGATACGCAGTATTTT.

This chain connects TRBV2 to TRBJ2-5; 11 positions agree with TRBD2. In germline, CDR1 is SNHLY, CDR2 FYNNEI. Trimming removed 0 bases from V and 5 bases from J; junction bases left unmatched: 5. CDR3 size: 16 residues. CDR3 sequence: CASSEASGGARETQYF. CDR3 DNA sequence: TGTGCCAGCAGTGAAGCTAGCGGGGGGGCCCGGGAGACCCAGTACTTC.

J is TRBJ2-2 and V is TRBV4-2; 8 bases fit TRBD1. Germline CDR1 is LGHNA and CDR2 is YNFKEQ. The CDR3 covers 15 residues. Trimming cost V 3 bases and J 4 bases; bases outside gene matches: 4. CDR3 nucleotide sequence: TGTGCCAGCAGCCAGAACAGGGGGTTCACCGGGGAGCTGTTTTTT. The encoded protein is CASSQNRGFTGELFF.

The CDR3 region is CASSQREGDQPQHF. The CDR3, as DNA: TGCGCCAGCAGCCAAAGAGAGGGGGATCAGCCCCAGCATTTT. The chain is built from TRBV4-1 and TRBJ1-5; TRBD1 might be the D (6 bases). The CDR3 extends over 14 amino acids. V was clipped by 2 bases and J by 5 bases, with 10 bases between them. The germline V gene has CDR1 MGHRA and CDR2 YSYEKL.

The chain's CDR3 is CATSPAGRHEQFF. In DNA, the CDR3 is TGTGCCACCAGTCCGGCAGGGAGGCATGAGCAGTTCTTC. J is TRBJ2-1 and V is TRBV24-1, with TRBD2 as a possible D gene (6 bases). The CDR3 is made up of 13 amino acids. Germline CDR1 KGHDR, CDR2 SFDVKD. Trimming removed 6 bases from V and 8 bases from J, with 13 bases in between.

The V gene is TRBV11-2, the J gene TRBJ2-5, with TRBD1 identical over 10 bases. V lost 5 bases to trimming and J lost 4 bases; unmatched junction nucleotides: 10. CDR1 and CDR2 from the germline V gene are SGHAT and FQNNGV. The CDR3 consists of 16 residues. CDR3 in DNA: TGTGCCAGCAGCGCAATCAGACAGGGGGCAAGAGAGACCCAGTACTTC. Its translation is CASSAIRQGARETQYF.

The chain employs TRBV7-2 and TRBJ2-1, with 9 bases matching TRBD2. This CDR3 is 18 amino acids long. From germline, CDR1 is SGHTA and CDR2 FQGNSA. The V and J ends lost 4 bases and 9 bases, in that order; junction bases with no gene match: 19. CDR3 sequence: CASSSRLSGAGGPTEQFF. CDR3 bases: TGTGCCAGCAGCTCTCGCCTCTCGGGGGCGGGAGGGCCCACTGAGCAGTTCTTC.

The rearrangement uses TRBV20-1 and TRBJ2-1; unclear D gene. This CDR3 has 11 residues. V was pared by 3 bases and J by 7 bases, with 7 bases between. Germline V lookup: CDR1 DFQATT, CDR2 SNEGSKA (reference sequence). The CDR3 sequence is CSAREFNEQFF. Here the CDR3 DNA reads TGCAGTGCTAGGGAGTTTAATGAGCAGTTCTTC.

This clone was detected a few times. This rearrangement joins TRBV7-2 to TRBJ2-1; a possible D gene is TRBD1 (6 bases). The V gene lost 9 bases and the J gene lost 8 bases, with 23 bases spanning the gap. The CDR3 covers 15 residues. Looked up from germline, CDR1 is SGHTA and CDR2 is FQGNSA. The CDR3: CASWVSGQALDEQFF. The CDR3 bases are TGTGCCAGTTGGGTATCGGGACAAGCGTTAGATGAGCAGTTCTTC.

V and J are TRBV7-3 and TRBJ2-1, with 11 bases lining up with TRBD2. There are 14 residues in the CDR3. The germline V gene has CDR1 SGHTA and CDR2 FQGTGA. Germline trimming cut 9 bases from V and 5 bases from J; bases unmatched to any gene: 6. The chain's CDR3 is CASGTSGLNNEQFF. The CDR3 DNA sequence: TGTGCCAGTGGGACTAGCGGACTTAACAATGAGCAGTTCTTC. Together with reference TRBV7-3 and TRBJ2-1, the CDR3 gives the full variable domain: GAGVSQTPSNKVTEKGKYVELRCDPISGHTALYWYRQSLGQGPEFLIYFQGTGAADDSGLPNDRFFAVRPEGSVSTLKIQRTERGDSAVYLCASGTSGLNNEQFFGPGTRLTVL.

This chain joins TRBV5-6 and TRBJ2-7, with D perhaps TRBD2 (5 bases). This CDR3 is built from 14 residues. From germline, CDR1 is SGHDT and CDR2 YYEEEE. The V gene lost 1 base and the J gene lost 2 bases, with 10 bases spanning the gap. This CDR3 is CASSLSPGTYEQYV. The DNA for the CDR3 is TGTGCCAGCAGCTTGTCTCCGGGAACCTACGAGCAGTACGTC.

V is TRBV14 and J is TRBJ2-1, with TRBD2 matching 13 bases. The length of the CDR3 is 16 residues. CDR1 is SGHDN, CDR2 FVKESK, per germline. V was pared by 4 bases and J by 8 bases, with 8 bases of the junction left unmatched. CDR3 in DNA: TGTGCCAGCAGCCGCATTACTAGCGGGGGGGCCCATGAGCAGTTCTTC. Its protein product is CASSRITSGGAHEQFF. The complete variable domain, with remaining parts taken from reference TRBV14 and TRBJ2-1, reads EAGVTQFPSHSVIEKGQTVTLRCDPISGHDNLYWYRRVMGKEIKFLLHFVKESKQDESGMPNNRFLAERTGGTYSTLKVQPAELEDSGVYFCASSRITSGGAHEQFFGPGTRLTVL.